This T cell receptor beta chain originates from a study of T cells in Graves' hyperthyroidism and ophthalmopathy. Regarding the study as a whole: The model identified upcoming ophthalmopathy a median approximately six months ahead of onset.

The CDR3 has 17 amino acids. V shed 5 bases, J shed 7 bases, and the junction held 16 bases outside the gene matches. The germline gives CDR1 SGHTA, CDR2 FQGNSA. Clinical symptoms, serum thyroxine, TRAb, thyroid ultrasound and orbital computed tomography established diagnosis. Template material for amplifying TCR beta CDR3 regions consisted of RNA transcripts. First-round RT-PCR of the TCR CDR3 relied on the HTBI primer set. TCRdb reanalysed the multiplex PCR reads using MiXCR and keeps one entry per CDR3 protein. The sample has some 490,000 distinct CDR3 sequences; roughly 16% are singletons. In regard to this clonotype: Antigen specificity is unknown.

Sequencing used blood. This receptor was taken from a woman in her 30s with Graves' ophthalmopathy. The rearrangement joins TRBV7-2 to TRBJ2-1; 8 bases fit TRBD1. Here the CDR3 reads CASSLSPLAGGRNEQFF. The CDR3 nucleotides are TGTGCCAGCAGCCTTTCTCCATTGGCAGGGGGCCGGAATGAGCAGTTCTTC.